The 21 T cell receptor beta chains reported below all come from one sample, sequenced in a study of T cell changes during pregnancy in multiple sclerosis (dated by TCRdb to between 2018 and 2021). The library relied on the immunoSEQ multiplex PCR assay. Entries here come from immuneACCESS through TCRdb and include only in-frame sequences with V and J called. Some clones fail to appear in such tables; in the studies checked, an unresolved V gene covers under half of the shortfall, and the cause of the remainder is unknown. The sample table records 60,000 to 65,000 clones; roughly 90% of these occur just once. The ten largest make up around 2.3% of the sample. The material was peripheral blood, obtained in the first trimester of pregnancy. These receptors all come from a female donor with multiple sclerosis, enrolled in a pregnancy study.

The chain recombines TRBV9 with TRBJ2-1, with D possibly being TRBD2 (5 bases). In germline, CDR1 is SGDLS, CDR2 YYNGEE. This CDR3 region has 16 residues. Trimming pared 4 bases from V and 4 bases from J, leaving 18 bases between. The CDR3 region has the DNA TGTGCCAGCAGCTCGTCGTGGGAGCACCTTTACAATGAGCAGTTCTTC. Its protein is CASSSSWEHLYNEQFF.

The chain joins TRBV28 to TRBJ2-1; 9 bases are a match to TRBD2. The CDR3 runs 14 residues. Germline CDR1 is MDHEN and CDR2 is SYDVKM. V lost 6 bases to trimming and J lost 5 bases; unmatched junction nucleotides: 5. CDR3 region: CASRLGLANNEQFF. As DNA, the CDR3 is TGTGCCAGCAGACTTGGACTAGCGAACAATGAGCAGTTCTTC.

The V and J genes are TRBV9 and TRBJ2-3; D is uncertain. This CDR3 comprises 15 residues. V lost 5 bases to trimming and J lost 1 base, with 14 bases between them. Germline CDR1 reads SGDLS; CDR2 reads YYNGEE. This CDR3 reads CASSPFIQGTDTQYF. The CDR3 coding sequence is TGTGCCAGCAGTCCTTTTATCCAGGGCACAGATACGCAGTATTTT.

For the CDR3, the DNA is TGTGCCAGCAGACCCACGGACAGGGAAGTATATTTT. It translates to CASRPTDREVYF. The chain is built from TRBV28 and TRBJ1-3; 8 positions agree with TRBD1. The length of the CDR3 is 12 residues. Germline V gene lookup returns CDR1 MDHEN and CDR2 SYDVKM. V was pared by 6 bases and J by 14 bases, with 9 bases of the junction left unmatched.

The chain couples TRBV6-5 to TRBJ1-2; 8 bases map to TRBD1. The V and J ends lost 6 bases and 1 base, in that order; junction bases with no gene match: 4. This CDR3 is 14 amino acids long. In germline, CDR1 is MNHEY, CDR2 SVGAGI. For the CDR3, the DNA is TGTGCCAGCAGCAGGACAGGGTTTAACTATGGCTACACCTTC. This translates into CASSRTGFNYGYTF.

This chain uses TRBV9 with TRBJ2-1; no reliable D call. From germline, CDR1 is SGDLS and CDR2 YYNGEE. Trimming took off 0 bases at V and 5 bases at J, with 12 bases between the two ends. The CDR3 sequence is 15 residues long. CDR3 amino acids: CASSVGADPNNEQFF. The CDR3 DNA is TGTGCCAGCAGCGTAGGGGCAGACCCCAACAATGAGCAGTTCTTC.

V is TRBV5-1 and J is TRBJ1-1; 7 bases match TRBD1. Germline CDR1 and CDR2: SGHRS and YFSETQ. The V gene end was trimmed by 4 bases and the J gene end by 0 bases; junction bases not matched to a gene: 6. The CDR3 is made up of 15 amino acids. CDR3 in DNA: TGCGCCAGCAGCCCTCAGGGGACAGTGAACACTGAAGCTTTCTTT. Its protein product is CASSPQGTVNTEAFF.

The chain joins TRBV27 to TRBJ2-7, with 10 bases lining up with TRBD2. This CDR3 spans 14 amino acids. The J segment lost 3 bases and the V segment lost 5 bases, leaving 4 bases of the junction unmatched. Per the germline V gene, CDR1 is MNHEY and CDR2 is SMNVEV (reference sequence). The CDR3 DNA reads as TGTGCCAGCAGTACCGCTAGCGGGAGCTACGAGCAGTACTTC. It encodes CASSTASGSYEQYF.

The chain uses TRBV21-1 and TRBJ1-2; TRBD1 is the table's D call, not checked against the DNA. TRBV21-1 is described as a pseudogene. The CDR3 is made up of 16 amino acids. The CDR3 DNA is TGTGCCAGCAGCAAAGGCGGGACAGTACACTACTATGGCTACACCTTC. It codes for CASSKGGTVHYYGYTF.

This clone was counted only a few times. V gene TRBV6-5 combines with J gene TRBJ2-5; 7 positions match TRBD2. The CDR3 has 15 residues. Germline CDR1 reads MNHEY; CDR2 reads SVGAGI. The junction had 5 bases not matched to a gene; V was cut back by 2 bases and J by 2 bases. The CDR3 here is CASSYTAGTQETQYF. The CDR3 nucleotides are TGTGCCAGCAGTTACACAGCGGGAACACAAGAGACCCAGTACTTC.

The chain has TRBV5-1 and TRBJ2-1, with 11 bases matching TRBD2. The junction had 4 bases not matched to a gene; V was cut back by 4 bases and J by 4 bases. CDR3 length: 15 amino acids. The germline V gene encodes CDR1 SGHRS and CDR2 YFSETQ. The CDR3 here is CASSPGLAEYNEQFF. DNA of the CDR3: TGCGCCAGCAGCCCGGGACTAGCGGAATACAATGAGCAGTTCTTC.

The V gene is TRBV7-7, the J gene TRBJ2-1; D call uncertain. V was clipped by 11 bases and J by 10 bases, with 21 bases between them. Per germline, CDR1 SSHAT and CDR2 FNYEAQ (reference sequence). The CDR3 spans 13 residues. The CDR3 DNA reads TGTGCCCTGCGGAGTGTTTCGTCCTGGGAGCAGTTCTTC. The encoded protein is CALRSVSSWEQFF.

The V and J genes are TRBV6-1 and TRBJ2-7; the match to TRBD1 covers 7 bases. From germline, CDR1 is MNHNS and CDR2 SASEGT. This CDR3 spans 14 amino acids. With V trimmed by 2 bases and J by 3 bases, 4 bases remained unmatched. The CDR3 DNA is TGTGCCAGCAGTGAACTCGGGACAGACTACGAGCAGTACTTC. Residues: CASSELGTDYEQYF.

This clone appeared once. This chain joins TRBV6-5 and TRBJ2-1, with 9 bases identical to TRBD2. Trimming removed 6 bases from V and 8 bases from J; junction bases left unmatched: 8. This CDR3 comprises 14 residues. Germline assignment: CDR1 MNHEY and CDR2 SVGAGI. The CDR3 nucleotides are TGTGCCAGCAGCCCGGGACTAGCTAGCTATGAGCAGTTCTTC. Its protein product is CASSPGLASYEQFF.

DNA of the CDR3: TGTGCCAGCAGCCTTGACAGTGGTGAGCAGTTCTTC. Translation: CASSLDSGEQFF. The gene calls are TRBV7-9 and TRBJ2-1; weak D call: TRBD1 (5 bases). Trimming stripped 5 bases from V and 9 bases from J, with 11 bases between. The CDR3 spans 12 residues. Germline V gives CDR1 SEHNR, CDR2 FQNEAQ (reference sequence).

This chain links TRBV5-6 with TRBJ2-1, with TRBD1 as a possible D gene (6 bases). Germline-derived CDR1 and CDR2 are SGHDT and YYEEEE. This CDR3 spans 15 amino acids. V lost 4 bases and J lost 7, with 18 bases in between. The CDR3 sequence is CASSQLRGTWNEQFF. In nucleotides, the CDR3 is TGTGCCAGCAGCCAACTACGTGGGACATGGAATGAGCAGTTCTTC. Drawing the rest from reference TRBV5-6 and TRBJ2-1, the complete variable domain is DAGVTQSPTHLIKTRGQQVTLRCSPKSGHDTVSWYQQALGQGPQFIFQYYEEEERQRGNFPDRFSGHQFPNYSSELNVNALLLGDSALYLCASSQLRGTWNEQFFGPGTRLTVL.

The CDR3 reads CASSPTGYNEQFF. The CDR3 coding sequence is TGTGCCAGCAGCCCGACTGGTTACAATGAGCAGTTCTTC. This chain uses TRBV7-9 with TRBJ2-1; no reliable D call. Between the trimmed V and J ends, which lost 5 bases and 4 bases, there was a span of 9 bases. The CDR3 runs 13 residues. Germline CDR1 reads SEHNR; CDR2 reads FQNEAQ (reference sequence).

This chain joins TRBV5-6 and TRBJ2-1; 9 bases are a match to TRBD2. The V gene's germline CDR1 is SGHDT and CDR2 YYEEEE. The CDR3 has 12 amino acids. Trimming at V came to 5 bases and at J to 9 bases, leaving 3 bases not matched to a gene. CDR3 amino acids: CASSPSGAEQFF. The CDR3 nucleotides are TGTGCCAGCAGTCCTAGCGGGGCTGAGCAGTTCTTC.

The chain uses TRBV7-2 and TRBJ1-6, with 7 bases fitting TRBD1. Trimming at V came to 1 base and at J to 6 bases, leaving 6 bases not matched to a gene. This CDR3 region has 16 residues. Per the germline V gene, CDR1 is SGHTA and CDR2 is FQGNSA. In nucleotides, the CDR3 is TGTGCCAGCAGCTTAGGGGGGTACAGGGGTAATTCACCCCTCCACTTT. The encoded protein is CASSLGGYRGNSPLHF.

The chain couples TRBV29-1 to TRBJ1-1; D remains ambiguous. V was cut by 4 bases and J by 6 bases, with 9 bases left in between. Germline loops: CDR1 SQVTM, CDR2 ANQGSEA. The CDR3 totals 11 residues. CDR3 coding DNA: TGCAGCGTTGGAGCTAACGCTGAAGCTTTCTTT. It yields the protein CSVGANAEAFF.

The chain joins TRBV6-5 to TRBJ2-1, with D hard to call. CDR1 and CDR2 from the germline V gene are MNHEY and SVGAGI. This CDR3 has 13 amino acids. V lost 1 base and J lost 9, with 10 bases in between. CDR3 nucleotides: TGTGCCAGCAGTTACTTCGAGGAAAGTGAGCAGTTCTTC. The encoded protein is CASSYFEESEQFF.